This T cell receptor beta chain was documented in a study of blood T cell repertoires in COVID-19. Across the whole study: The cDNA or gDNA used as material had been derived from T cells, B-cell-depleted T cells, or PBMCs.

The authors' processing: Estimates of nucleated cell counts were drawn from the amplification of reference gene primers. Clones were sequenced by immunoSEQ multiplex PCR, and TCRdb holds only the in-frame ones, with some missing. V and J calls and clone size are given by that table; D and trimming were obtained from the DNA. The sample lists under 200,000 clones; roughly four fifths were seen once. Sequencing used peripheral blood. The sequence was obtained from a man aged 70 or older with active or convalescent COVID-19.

The CDR3 coding sequence is TGTGCCAGCAGCTTGGGTGTCAGGGGGAACACTGAAGCTTTCTTT. It specifies CASSLGVRGNTEAFF. This chain uses TRBV5-4 with TRBJ1-1; D may be TRBD1 (6 bases). V gave up 0 bases and J gave up 1 base, with 10 bases separating them. This CDR3 is 15 amino acids long. Germline CDR1 is SGHNT and CDR2 is YYREEE (reference sequence).